This paragraph reports one T cell receptor (beta chain). These data belong to a study of blood T cell repertoires in COVID-19. About the research overall: COVID-19 samples from acute and convalescent phases originated in the United States, Italy and Spain. PBMCs, B-cell-depleted T cells, or T cells were the source of the cDNA or gDNA that made up the material.

The V end lost 8 bases, the J end lost 2 bases, and 18 bases lay between the germline ends. CDR3 length equals 15 residues. Germline loops: CDR1 SGHVS, CDR2 FNYEAQ. In the authors' workflow: Estimated nucleated cell counts came from reference gene primer amplification. The protocol was immunoSEQ multiplex PCR, while the TCRdb copy is restricted to in-frame clones and leaves out a portion. The V and J calls and clone size come from that table; D and trimming were worked out from the DNA. This sample yields some 97,000 clones, of which more than 75% are seen a single time; 9.5% to 15% belongs to the top ten.

The rearrangement links TRBV7-6 to TRBJ2-5; D may be TRBD2 (6 bases). Material: peripheral blood. This receptor was taken from a human donor in a cohort sampled during active COVID-19. This CDR3 reads CASGYSGTPQETQYF. CDR3 in DNA: TGTGCCAGCGGATACTCTGGGACTCCTCAAGAGACCCAGTACTTC.